What follows describes a single T cell receptor beta chain. Its antigen is undetermined. TCRdb processed the reads anew with MiXCR; each CDR3 protein has one entry. The table lists 200,000 to 300,000 distinct CDR3 sequences, around 9% of them singletons. These data originate in a study of T cell repertoires in cytomegalovirus infection. Across the whole study: It was the public TCR beta signatures that indicated both CMV infection and matching HLA type. Study-level points and caveats: Cumulative frequency (of public TCR beta family members) identified carriers of CMV plus the relevant HLA. The study found HLA-C-restricted CMV-specific TCR beta clonotypes dominating the ex vivo response.

This CDR3 comprises 11 residues. Germline CDR1 GTSNPN, CDR2 SVGIG (reference sequence). V lost 1 base and J lost 11, with 11 bases in between. The receptor was derived from a human donor in good health (CMV status not recorded). Some clones in this sample may be carry-over from other donors' samples. This chain connects TRBV30 to TRBJ1-1; weak D call: TRBD1 (5 bases). Sequencing used PBMCs. The CDR3 DNA is TGTGCCTGGAGTGGAGGACAAGTCGCTTTCTTT. Translated: CAWSGGQVAFF.